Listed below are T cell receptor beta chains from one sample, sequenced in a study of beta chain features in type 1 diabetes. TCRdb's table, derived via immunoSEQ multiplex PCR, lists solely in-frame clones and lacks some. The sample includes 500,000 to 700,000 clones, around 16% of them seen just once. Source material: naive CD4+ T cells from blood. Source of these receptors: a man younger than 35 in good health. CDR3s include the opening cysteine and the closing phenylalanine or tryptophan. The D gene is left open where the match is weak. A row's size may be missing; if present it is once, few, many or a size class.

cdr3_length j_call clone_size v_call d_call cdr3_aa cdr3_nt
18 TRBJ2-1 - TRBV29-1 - CSVEGFEVQGGSYNEQFF TGCAGCGTTGAAGGTTTTGAAGTGCAGGGGGGGTCTTACAATGAGCAGTTCTTC
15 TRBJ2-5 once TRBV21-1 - CASSHGSGEEETQYF TGTGCCAGCAGCCACGGGTCAGGCGAGGAGGAGACCCAGTACTTC
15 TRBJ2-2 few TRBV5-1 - CASSLLTGITGELFF TGCGCCAGCAGCTTGTTAACAGGGATCACCGGGGAGCTGTTTTTT
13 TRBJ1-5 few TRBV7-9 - CASSPEIGQPQHF TGTGCCAGCAGCCCGGAGATCGGGCAGCCCCAGCATTTT
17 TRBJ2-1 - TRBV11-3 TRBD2 CASSLGSGSMVYNEQFF TGTGCCAGCAGCTTAGGTAGCGGGAGTATGGTGTACAATGAGCAGTTCTTC
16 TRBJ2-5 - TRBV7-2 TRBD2 CASTPPGRGAQETQYF TGTGCCAGCACCCCCCCGGGGCGGGGGGCACAAGAGACCCAGTACTTC
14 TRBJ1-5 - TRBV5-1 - CASSFDGVNQPQHF TGCGCCAGCAGCTTCGACGGAGTCAATCAGCCCCAGCATTTT
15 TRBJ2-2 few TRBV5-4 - CASSLGGADTGELFF TGTGCCAGCAGCTTGGGTGGGGCCGACACCGGGGAGCTGTTTTTT
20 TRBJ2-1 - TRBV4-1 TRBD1 CASSQDVGQGKGSSYNEQFF TGCGCCAGCAGCCAAGATGTCGGACAGGGAAAGGGGAGTTCCTACAATGAGCAGTTCTTC
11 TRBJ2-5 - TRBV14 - CASSLRETQYF TGTGCCAGCAGCCTTCGAGAGACCCAGTACTTC
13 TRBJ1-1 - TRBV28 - CASRSRRTGEAFF TGTGCCAGCAGATCACGCCGAACGGGTGAAGCTTTCTTT
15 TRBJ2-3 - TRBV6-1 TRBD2 CASRNGGANTDTQYF TGTGCCAGCAGAAACGGGGGGGCTAACACAGATACGCAGTATTTT
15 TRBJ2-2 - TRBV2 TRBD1 CASTLGGTGTGELFF TGTGCCAGCACCCTGGGGGGGACAGGGACCGGGGAGCTGTTTTTT
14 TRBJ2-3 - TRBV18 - CASSLVGPTDTQYF TGTGCCAGCTCCCTCGTGGGCCCCACAGATACGCAGTATTTT
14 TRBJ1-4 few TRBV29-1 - CSAISGALNEKLFF TGCAGCGCTATCTCAGGGGCCCTTAATGAAAAACTGTTTTTT
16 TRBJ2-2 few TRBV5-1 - CASSFTGTPNTGELFF TGCGCCAGCAGCTTTACCGGGACACCGAACACCGGGGAGCTGTTTTTT
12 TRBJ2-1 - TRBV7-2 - CASSLRGDEQFF TGTGCCAGCAGCTTAAGAGGGGATGAGCAGTTCTTC
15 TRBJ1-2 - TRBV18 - CASSPPIKQFYGYTF TGTGCCAGCTCACCACCGATCAAACAGTTCTATGGCTACACCTTC
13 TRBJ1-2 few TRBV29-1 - CSVEPGFVYGYTF TGCAGCGTTGAGCCGGGTTTTGTCTATGGCTACACCTTC
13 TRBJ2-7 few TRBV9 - CASSAVGAREQYF TGTGCCAGCAGCGCGGTAGGGGCGCGGGAGCAGTACTTC
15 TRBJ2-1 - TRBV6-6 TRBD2 CASSSTSGGLNEQFF TGTGCCAGCAGTTCGACTAGCGGGGGACTAAATGAGCAGTTCTTC
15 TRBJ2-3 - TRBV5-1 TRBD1 CASSLDTGAADTQYF TGCGCCAGCAGCTTAGATACAGGGGCGGCAGATACGCAGTATTTT
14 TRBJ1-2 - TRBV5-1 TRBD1 CASSSIDRVIGYTF TGCGCCAGCAGCTCGATCGACAGGGTGATTGGCTACACCTTC
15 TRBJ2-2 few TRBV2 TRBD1 CASKTQGLNTGELFF TGTGCCAGCAAAACACAGGGGTTAAACACCGGGGAGCTGTTTTTT
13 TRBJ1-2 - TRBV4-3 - CASSSGIAAGYTF TGCGCCAGCAGCTCAGGGATCGCGGCGGGCTACACCTTC
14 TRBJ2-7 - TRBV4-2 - CASSQGERVYEQYF TGTGCCAGCAGCCAAGGGGAGCGGGTCTACGAGCAGTACTTC
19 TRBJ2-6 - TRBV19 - CASSLRTVGTRAGANVLTF TGTGCCAGTAGCCTGAGGACAGTGGGAACCCGGGCTGGGGCCAACGTCCTGACTTTC
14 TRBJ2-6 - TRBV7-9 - CASSLISGANVLTF TGTGCCAGCAGCTTAATCTCTGGGGCCAACGTCCTGACTTTC
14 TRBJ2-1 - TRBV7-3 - CASSLIGGGNEQFF TGTGCCAGCAGCTTAATAGGTGGTGGCAATGAGCAGTTCTTC
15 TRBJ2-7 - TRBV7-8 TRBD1 CASSLTGTGGYEQYF TGTGCCAGCAGCCTGACCGGGACAGGGGGCTACGAGCAGTACTTC
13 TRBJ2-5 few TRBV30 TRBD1 CAWTGTAKETQYF TGTGCCTGGACAGGGACAGCAAAAGAGACCCAGTACTTC
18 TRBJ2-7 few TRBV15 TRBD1 CATSRVRTGGFLSYEQYF TGTGCCACCAGCAGAGTTAGGACAGGGGGCTTTCTATCCTACGAGCAGTACTTC
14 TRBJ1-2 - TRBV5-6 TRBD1 CASSEGTANYGYTF TGTGCCAGCAGCGAAGGGACAGCTAACTATGGCTACACCTTC
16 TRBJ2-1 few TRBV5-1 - CASSLVLGDLNNEQFF TGCGCCAGCAGCTTGGTGCTGGGAGACCTGAACAATGAGCAGTTCTTC
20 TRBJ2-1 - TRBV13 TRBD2 CASSLGSFYSLAGGSNEQFF TGTGCCAGCAGCTTAGGCTCCTTCTATTCCCTAGCGGGAGGTAGTAATGAGCAGTTCTTC